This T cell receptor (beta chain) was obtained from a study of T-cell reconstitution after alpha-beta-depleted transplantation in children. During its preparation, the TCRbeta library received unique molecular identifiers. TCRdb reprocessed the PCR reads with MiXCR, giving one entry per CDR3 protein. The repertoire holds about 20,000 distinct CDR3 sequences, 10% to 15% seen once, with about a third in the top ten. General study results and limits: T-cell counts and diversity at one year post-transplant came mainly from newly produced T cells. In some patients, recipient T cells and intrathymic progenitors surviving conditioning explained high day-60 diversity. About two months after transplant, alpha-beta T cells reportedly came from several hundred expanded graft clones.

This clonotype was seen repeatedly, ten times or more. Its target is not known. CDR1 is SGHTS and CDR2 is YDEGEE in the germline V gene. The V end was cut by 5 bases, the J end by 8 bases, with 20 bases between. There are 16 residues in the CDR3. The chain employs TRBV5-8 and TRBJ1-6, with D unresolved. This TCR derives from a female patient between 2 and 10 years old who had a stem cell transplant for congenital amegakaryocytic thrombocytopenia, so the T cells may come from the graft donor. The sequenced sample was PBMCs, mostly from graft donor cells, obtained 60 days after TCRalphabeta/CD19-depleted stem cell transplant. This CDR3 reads CASRTPLWPGYSPLHF. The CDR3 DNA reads TGTGCCAGCAGAACCCCACTGTGGCCCGGGTATTCACCCCTCCACTTT.